Sequencing of this T cell receptor (beta chain) was carried out in a study of blood T cell repertoires in COVID-19. Study at large: The United States, Italy and Spain provided the acute and convalescent COVID-19 samples. PBMCs, B-cell-depleted T cells, or T cells were the source of the cDNA or gDNA that made up the material.

The V and J ends lost 4 bases and 3 bases respectively, with 10 bases between them. The CDR3 consists of 15 residues. Germline V gene sequence: CDR1 LNHDA, CDR2 SQIVND (reference sequence). This clone occurred once. In the authors' methods: Amplification from reference gene primers served as the basis for estimated nucleated cell counts. The repertoire was sequenced with immunoSEQ multiplex PCR; TCRdb's copy has only in-frame clones and lacks some. V, J and clone size reflect that table, while D and trimming were determined from the DNA. The table lists about 300,000 clones, roughly 87% of them singletons.

This sequence was found in a man in his late teens or twenties with active or convalescent COVID-19. Sequenced: peripheral blood. The gene calls are TRBV19 and TRBJ1-6; tentative D call: TRBD1 (5 bases). CDR3 sequence (DNA): TGTGCCAGTAGTAGGACGACAGTCTATAATTCACCCCTCCACTTT. This encodes CASSRTTVYNSPLHF.